These 10 T cell receptor beta chains came from one sample sequenced in a study of T-cell reconstitution after alpha-beta-depleted transplantation in children. Molecular barcoding with unique molecular identifiers was used for the TCRbeta library. TCRdb fed the PCR reads into MiXCR, producing one record per CDR3 protein. The data show more than 500,000 distinct CDR3 sequences, roughly an eighth seen once. Sequencing was performed on PBMCs, mostly from graft donor cells, taken 180 days after TCRalphabeta/CD19-depleted stem cell transplant. The receptors derive from a female patient aged 2-9 years who had a stem cell transplant for aplastic anemia, so the T cells may come from the graft donor.

The sample holds a few counts of this clonotype. As DNA, the CDR3 is TGTGCCAGCAGTTCGACAGGTAACTACGAGCAGTACTTC. Translated, it gives CASSSTGNYEQYF. This rearrangement joins TRBV6-5 to TRBJ2-7; D may be TRBD1 (6 bases). The CDR3 is 13 residues long. The germline gives CDR1 MNHEY, CDR2 SVGAGI. Between the trimmed V and J ends, which lost 4 bases and 3 bases, there was a span of 10 bases.

This clonotype was found a few times. The chain joins TRBV2 to TRBJ1-2; 10 bases are a match to TRBD1. CDR1 is SNHLY, CDR2 FYNNEI, per germline. Germline trimming cut 6 bases from V and 8 bases from J; bases unmatched to any gene: 12. The CDR3 runs 15 residues. CDR3 amino acids: CASSRRRQGAGGYTF. CDR3 sequence (DNA): TGTGCCAGCAGCCGGAGGAGACAGGGGGCAGGGGGCTACACCTTC.

The J gene is TRBJ1-1, the V gene TRBV7-9; D is ambiguous. V was pared by 6 bases and J by 2 bases, with 10 bases between. The CDR3 runs to 13 residues. Per the germline V gene, CDR1 is SEHNR and CDR2 is FQNEAQ (reference sequence). DNA for the CDR3: TGTGCCAGCAGTGGCATGGCCAACACTGAAGCTTTCTTT. Protein: CASSGMANTEAFF.

This chain links TRBV7-2 with TRBJ1-2; D perhaps matches TRBD1 (5 bases). This CDR3 is built from 15 residues. Between the trimmed V and J ends, which lost 1 base and 4 bases, there was a span of 13 bases. The V gene's germline CDR1 is SGHTA and CDR2 FQGNSA. CDR3 sequence: CASSLDRRTFYGYTF. Written as DNA, the CDR3 is TGTGCCAGCAGCTTAGACAGGCGAACCTTCTATGGCTACACCTTC.

The genes are TRBV28 and TRBJ2-5; D is tentatively TRBD1 or TRBD2 (5 bases each). The CDR3 contains 12 residues. Germline V gene sequence: CDR1 MDHEN, CDR2 SYDVKM. V lost 8 bases and J lost 5, with 12 bases in between. CDR3 bases: TGTGCCAGCGAGGGGCGCCGGGAGACCCAGTACTTC. Its protein product is CASEGRRETQYF.

This clonotype was seen a few times. The chain recombines TRBV11-2 with TRBJ2-3, with D uncertain. CDR1 is SGHAT, CDR2 FQNNGV, per germline. Deletions cut 5 bases from V and 3 bases from J, with 15 bases between. The CDR3 is 15 amino acids. The chain's CDR3 is CASSIVASVTDTQYF. The DNA for the CDR3 is TGTGCCAGCAGCATTGTGGCGTCCGTGACAGATACGCAGTATTTT.

This clonotype was seen only a few times. The rearrangement links TRBV30 to TRBJ1-4; unclear D gene. The CDR3 covers 12 residues. V was cut by 1 base and J by 8 bases, with 8 bases left in between. Germline CDR1 is GTSNPN and CDR2 is SVGIG (reference sequence). The CDR3 bases are TGTGCCTGGAGTGGAGGAGGGGAAAAACTGTTTTTT. Its protein is CAWSGGGEKLFF.

The chain combines TRBV18 with TRBJ1-1; 10 nucleotides align to TRBD1. Unmatched junction bases numbered 10, after V lost 3 bases and J lost 0 bases. Germline V gene data show CDR1 as KGHSH and CDR2 as LQKENI. CDR3 length: 18 residues. The CDR3 loop reads CASSPVLMGQGLNTEAFF. The DNA for the CDR3 is TGTGCCAGCTCACCGGTACTTATGGGACAGGGGCTGAACACTGAAGCTTTCTTT.

The gene calls are TRBV7-2 and TRBJ1-2; D unclear. V lost 7 bases and J 4 bases, leaving 10 bases between the germline ends. The germline V gene has CDR1 SGHTA and CDR2 FQGNSA. This CDR3 spans 12 amino acids. This CDR3 reads CASTPNSYGYTF. As DNA, the CDR3 is TGTGCCAGCACCCCCAACTCCTATGGCTACACCTTC.

The CDR3 loop is CASSLRAVGTGELFF. As DNA, the CDR3 is TGTGCCAGCAGTTTACGGGCCGTTGGCACCGGGGAGCTGTTTTTT. The genes are TRBV6-5 and TRBJ2-2; D is uncertain. The CDR3 totals 15 residues. Germline-derived CDR1 and CDR2 are MNHEY and SVGAGI. Trimming removed 4 bases at V and 4 bases at J, with 13 bases between.